Listed below are T cell receptor beta chains from one sample, sequenced in a study of blood T cell repertoires in COVID-19. The table came from immunoSEQ multiplex PCR; TCRdb's copy has only in-frame clones and leaves some out. In the table there are over 150,000 clones, roughly 84% of which are singletons. Sequenced material: peripheral blood. All receptors derive from a man in his 70s with active or convalescent COVID-19. Both conserved end residues are part of each CDR3. The order of the fields is CDR3 length, J gene, D gene, clone size, V gene, CDR3 DNA, CDR3 protein. The D gene is left open where the match is weak. The size field is filled for only some rows; it gives once, few, many or a size class.

len: 11; j_gene: TRBJ2-7; d_gene: .; abundance: .; v_gene: TRBV30; CDR3nt: TGTGCCTGGAGGCACCAGGTCCAGGAGTACTTC; CDR3aa: CAWRHQVQEYF
len: 18; j_gene: TRBJ2-3; d_gene: TRBD1; abundance: .; v_gene: TRBV5-1; CDR3nt: TGCGCCAGCAGCTTGGGACGCGGCCGACAGGGTTACACAGATACGCAGTATTTT; CDR3aa: CASSLGRGRQGYTDTQYF
len: 14; j_gene: TRBJ2-1; d_gene: TRBD2; abundance: .; v_gene: TRBV11-2; CDR3nt: TGTGCCAGCTCCCTACGGGGGGGCCACAATGAGCAGTTCTTC; CDR3aa: CASSLRGGHNEQFF
len: 12; j_gene: TRBJ1-2; d_gene: .; abundance: .; v_gene: TRBV18; CDR3nt: TGTGCCAGCTCACCGGCCAGTTTAGGCTACACCTTC; CDR3aa: CASSPASLGYTF
len: 16; j_gene: TRBJ2-1; d_gene: TRBD1; abundance: .; v_gene: TRBV24-1; CDR3nt: TGTGCCACCAGTGACCCCGGGACAGGGAAGCACAATGAGCAGTTCTTC; CDR3aa: CATSDPGTGKHNEQFF
len: 16; j_gene: TRBJ2-5; d_gene: .; abundance: .; v_gene: TRBV24-1; CDR3nt: TGTGCCACCAGTGCCCCGGGGACACCACCGCAAGAGACCCAGTACTTC; CDR3aa: CATSAPGTPPQETQYF
len: 15; j_gene: TRBJ1-3; d_gene: .; abundance: .; v_gene: TRBV28; CDR3nt: TGTGCCAGCAGTTTCGTGCCGGGCTCTGGAAACACCATATATTTT; CDR3aa: CASSFVPGSGNTIYF
len: 11; j_gene: TRBJ2-3; d_gene: .; abundance: .; v_gene: TRBV5-1; CDR3nt: TGCGCCAGCAAGGAGGCAGATACGCAGTATTTT; CDR3aa: CASKEADTQYF
len: 16; j_gene: TRBJ2-3; d_gene: TRBD2; abundance: once; v_gene: TRBV7-2; CDR3nt: TGTGCCAGCAGCCCAGGTGGCGGGAGGGCCCGTGATACGCAGTATTTT; CDR3aa: CASSPGGGRARDTQYF
len: 15; j_gene: TRBJ1-6; d_gene: .; abundance: once; v_gene: TRBV7-9; CDR3nt: TGTGCCAGCAGCCACAGCGGAAACTCGGGGTTACCCCTCCACTTT; CDR3aa: CASSHSGNSGLPLHF
len: 18; j_gene: TRBJ2-1; d_gene: TRBD2; abundance: many; v_gene: TRBV5-8; CDR3nt: TGTGCCAGCAGCTTGATCCTAGCGGGAGGTTATGGGTACAATGAGCAGTTCTTC; CDR3aa: CASSLILAGGYGYNEQFF
len: 16; j_gene: TRBJ2-1; d_gene: TRBD1; abundance: few; v_gene: TRBV5-6; CDR3nt: TGTGCCAGCAGTGGGCGGGACAGGGCCGGAACGAATGAGCAGTTCTTC; CDR3aa: CASSGRDRAGTNEQFF
len: 15; j_gene: TRBJ2-7; d_gene: TRBD2; abundance: .; v_gene: TRBV28; CDR3nt: TGTGCCAGCACGCCACCTAGCGGGAGGGGCTACGAGCAGTACTTC; CDR3aa: CASTPPSGRGYEQYF
len: 14; j_gene: TRBJ1-2; d_gene: .; abundance: .; v_gene: TRBV7-9; CDR3nt: TGTGCCAGCAGCTCCGGCGGGGCCCCCTATGGCTACACCTTC; CDR3aa: CASSSGGAPYGYTF
len: 17; j_gene: TRBJ2-6; d_gene: .; abundance: .; v_gene: TRBV19; CDR3nt: TGTGCCAGTAGTTTGACAGGACTTACCTCTGGGGCCAACGTCCTGACTTTC; CDR3aa: CASSLTGLTSGANVLTF
len: 13; j_gene: TRBJ2-3; d_gene: .; abundance: .; v_gene: TRBV5-4; CDR3nt: TGTGCCAGCAGCTTGGGACTAGCAGATACGCAGTATTTT; CDR3aa: CASSLGLADTQYF
len: 17; j_gene: TRBJ1-2; d_gene: TRBD1; abundance: .; v_gene: TRBV29-1; CDR3nt: TGCAGCGTTTTGGGTGGGGTCGAACAGGGGGCGGACTATGGCTACACCTTC; CDR3aa: CSVLGGVEQGADYGYTF
len: 15; j_gene: TRBJ1-5; d_gene: .; abundance: .; v_gene: TRBV28; CDR3nt: TGTGCCAGCAGTTTCTCGGACAGAAGTTATCAGCCCCAGCATTTT; CDR3aa: CASSFSDRSYQPQHF
len: 14; j_gene: TRBJ1-5; d_gene: .; abundance: once; v_gene: TRBV7-2; CDR3nt: TGTGCCAGCAGCCGGGAAGGGAGCAATCAGCCCCAGCATTTT; CDR3aa: CASSREGSNQPQHF
len: 15; j_gene: TRBJ1-5; d_gene: TRBD1; abundance: .; v_gene: TRBV7-2; CDR3nt: TGTGCCAGCAGGCCCGGGACAGGGGGAAATCAGCCCCAGCATTTT; CDR3aa: CASRPGTGGNQPQHF
len: 17; j_gene: TRBJ1-1; d_gene: .; abundance: .; v_gene: TRBV5-1; CDR3nt: TGCGCCAGCAGCTTCAAACCCCTCGGGGAAGGGAACACTGAAGCTTTCTTT; CDR3aa: CASSFKPLGEGNTEAFF
len: 17; j_gene: TRBJ2-5; d_gene: TRBD2; abundance: .; v_gene: TRBV28; CDR3nt: TGTGCCAGCAGTTCGGCCTTAGGGAGCGGGAGCAGGGAGACCCAGTACTTC; CDR3aa: CASSSALGSGSRETQYF
len: 16; j_gene: TRBJ2-7; d_gene: TRBD1; abundance: once; v_gene: TRBV5-1; CDR3nt: TGCGCCAGCAGCTTGGGTGGGACAGGGATCTCCTACGAGCAGTACTTC; CDR3aa: CASSLGGTGISYEQYF
len: 15; j_gene: TRBJ1-2; d_gene: TRBD1; abundance: .; v_gene: TRBV6-6; CDR3nt: TGTGCCAGCATCCGGGACAGGGGGCGCGGCTATGGCTACACCTTC; CDR3aa: CASIRDRGRGYGYTF
len: 14; j_gene: TRBJ2-5; d_gene: .; abundance: .; v_gene: TRBV10-3; CDR3nt: TGTGCCATCAGTGAGTCGGGCAGGGAAGAGACCCAGTACTTC; CDR3aa: CAISESGREETQYF
len: 16; j_gene: TRBJ2-5; d_gene: TRBD1; abundance: .; v_gene: TRBV6-2/TRBV6-3; CDR3nt: TGTGCCAGCAGTTACTCGATGGGACAGAGCCAAGAGACCCAGTACTTC; CDR3aa: CASSYSMGQSQETQYF